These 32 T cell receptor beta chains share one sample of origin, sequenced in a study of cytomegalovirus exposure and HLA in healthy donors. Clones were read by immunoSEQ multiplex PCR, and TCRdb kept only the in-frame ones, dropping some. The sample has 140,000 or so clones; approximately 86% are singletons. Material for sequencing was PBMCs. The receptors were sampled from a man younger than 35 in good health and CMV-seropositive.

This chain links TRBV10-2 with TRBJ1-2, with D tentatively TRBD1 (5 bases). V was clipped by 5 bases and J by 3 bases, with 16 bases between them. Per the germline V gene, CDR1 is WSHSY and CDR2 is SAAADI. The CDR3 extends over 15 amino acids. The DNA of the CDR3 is TGCGCCAGCAGTCTAACCAGGGAGGACGACTATGGCTACACCTTC. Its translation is CASSLTREDDYGYTF.

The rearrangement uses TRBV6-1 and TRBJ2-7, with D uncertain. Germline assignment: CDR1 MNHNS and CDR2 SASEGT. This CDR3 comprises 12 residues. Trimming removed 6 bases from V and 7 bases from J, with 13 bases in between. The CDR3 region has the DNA TGTGCCAGCAGGAGCCAGAGGTGGGAGCAGTACTTC. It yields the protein CASRSQRWEQYF.

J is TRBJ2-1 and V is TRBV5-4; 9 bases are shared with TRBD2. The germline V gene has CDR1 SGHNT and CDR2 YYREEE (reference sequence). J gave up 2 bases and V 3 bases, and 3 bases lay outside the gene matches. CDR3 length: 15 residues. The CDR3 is CASSSVAGAYNEQFF. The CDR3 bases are TGTGCCAGCAGCTCGGTAGCGGGAGCCTACAATGAGCAGTTCTTC.

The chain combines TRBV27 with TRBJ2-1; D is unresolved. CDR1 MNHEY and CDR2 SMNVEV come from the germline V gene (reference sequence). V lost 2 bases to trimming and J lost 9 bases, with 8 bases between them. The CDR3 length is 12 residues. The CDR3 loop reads CASSLGRSEQFF. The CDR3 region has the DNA TGTGCCAGCAGTTTAGGCAGAAGTGAGCAGTTCTTC.

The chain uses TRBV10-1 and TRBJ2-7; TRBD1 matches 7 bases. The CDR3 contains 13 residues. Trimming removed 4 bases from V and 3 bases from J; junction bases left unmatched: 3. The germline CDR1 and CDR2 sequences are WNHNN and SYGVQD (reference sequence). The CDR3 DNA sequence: TGCGCCAGCAGTGCGGGACAGAGCTACGAGCAGTACTTC. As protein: CASSAGQSYEQYF.

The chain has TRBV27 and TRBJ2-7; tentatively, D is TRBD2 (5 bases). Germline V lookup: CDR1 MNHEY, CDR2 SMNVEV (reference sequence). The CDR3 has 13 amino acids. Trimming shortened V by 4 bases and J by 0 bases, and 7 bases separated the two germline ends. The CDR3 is CASSSGISYEQYF. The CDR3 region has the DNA TGTGCCAGCAGTTCGGGGATCTCCTACGAGCAGTACTTC.

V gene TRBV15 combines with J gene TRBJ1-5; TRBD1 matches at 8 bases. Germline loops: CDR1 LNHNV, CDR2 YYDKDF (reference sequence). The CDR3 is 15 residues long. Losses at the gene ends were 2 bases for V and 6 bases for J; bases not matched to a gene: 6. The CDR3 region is CATSRNRGNGQPQHF. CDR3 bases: TGTGCCACCAGCAGAAACAGGGGGAACGGTCAGCCCCAGCATTTT.

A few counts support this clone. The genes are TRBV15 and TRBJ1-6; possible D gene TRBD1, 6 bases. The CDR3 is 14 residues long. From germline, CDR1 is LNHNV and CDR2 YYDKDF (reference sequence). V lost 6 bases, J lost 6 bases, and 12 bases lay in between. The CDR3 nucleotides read TGTGCCACCAGGGAGGAAGGGGGTAATTCACCCCTCCACTTT. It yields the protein CATREEGGNSPLHF.

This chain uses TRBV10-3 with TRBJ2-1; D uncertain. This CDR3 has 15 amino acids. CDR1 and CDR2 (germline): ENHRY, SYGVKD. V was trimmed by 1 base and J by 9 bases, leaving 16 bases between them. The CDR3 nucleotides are TGTGCCATCAGTGAGTTGCTAGGCCTAAACGGTGAGCAGTTCTTC. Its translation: CAISELLGLNGEQFF.

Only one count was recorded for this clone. The CDR3 protein is CSVEDRARAHEQYF. CDR3 DNA sequence: TGCAGCGTTGAAGATCGGGCCAGGGCCCACGAGCAGTACTTC. This chain joins TRBV29-1 and TRBJ2-7, with D possibly matching TRBD1 (5 bases). The germline CDR1 and CDR2 sequences are SQVTM and ANQGSEA. V gave up 0 bases and J gave up 5 bases, with 14 bases separating them. The CDR3 extends over 14 amino acids.

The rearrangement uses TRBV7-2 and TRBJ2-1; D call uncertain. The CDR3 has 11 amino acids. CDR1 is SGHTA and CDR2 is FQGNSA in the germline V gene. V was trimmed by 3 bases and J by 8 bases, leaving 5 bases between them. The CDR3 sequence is CASSLGDEQFF. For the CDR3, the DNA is TGTGCCAGCAGCTTGGGCGATGAGCAGTTCTTC.

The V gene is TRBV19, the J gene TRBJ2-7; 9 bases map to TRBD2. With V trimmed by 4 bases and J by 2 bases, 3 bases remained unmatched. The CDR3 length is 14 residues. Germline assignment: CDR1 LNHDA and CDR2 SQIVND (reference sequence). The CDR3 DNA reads TGTGCCAGTAGTACGATAGCGGGGGCCTACGAGCAGTACTTC. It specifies CASSTIAGAYEQYF.

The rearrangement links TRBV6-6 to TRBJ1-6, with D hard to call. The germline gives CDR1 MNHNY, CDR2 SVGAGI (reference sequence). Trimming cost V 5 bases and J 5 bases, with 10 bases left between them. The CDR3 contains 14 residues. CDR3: CASSSGRNNSPLHF. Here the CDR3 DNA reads TGTGCCAGCAGTAGCGGACGAAATAATTCACCCCTCCACTTT.

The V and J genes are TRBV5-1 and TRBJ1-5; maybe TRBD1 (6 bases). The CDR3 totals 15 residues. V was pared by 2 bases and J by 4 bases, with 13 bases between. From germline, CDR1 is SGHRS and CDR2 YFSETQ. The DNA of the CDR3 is TGCGCCAGCAGCTTCGACGGACAGCCAAATCAGCCCCAGCATTTT. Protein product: CASSFDGQPNQPQHF.

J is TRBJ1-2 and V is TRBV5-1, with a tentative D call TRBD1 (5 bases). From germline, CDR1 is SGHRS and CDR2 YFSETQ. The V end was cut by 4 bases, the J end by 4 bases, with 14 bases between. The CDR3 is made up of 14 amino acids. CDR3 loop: CASSAGAFTYGYTF. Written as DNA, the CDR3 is TGCGCCAGCAGCGCTGGGGCTTTTACCTATGGCTACACCTTC.

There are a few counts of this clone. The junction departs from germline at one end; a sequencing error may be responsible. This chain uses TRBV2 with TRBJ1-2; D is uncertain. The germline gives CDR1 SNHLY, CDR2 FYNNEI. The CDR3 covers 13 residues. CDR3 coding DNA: TGTGCCAGCAGTGAAGCCCCTCCCCGCGGACTAGCCTTC. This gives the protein CASSEAPPRGLAF.

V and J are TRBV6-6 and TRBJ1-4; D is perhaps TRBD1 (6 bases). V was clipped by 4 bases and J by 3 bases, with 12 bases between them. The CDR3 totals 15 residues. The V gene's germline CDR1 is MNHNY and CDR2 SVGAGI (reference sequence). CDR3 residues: CASSSQGRANEKLFF. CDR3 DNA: TGTGCCAGCAGTTCACAGGGAAGAGCTAATGAAAAACTGTTTTTT.

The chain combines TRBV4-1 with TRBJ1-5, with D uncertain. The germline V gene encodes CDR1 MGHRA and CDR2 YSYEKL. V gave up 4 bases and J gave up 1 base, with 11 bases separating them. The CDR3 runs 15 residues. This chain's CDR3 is CASSLAGVSNQPQHF. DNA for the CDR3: TGCGCCAGCAGCCTCGCCGGGGTAAGCAATCAGCCCCAGCATTTT.

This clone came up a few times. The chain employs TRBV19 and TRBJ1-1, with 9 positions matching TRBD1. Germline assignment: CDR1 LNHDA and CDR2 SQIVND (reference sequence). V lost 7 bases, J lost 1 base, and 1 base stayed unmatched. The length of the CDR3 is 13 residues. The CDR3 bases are TGTGCCAGTATGGGACAGGGGAACACTGAAGCTTTCTTT. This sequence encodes CASMGQGNTEAFF.

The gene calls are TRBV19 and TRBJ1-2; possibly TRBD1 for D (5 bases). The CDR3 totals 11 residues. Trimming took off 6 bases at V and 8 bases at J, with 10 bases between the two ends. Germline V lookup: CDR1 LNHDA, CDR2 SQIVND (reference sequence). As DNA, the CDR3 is TGTGCCAGTAGGCGTGACAGCGGCTACACCTTC. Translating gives CASRRDSGYTF.

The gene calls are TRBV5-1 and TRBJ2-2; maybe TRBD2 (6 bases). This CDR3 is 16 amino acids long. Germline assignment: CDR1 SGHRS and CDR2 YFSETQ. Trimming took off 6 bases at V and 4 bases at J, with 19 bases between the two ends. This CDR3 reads CASTVGYWGGTGELFF. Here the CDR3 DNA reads TGCGCCAGCACGGTCGGGTATTGGGGAGGCACCGGGGAGCTGTTTTTT.

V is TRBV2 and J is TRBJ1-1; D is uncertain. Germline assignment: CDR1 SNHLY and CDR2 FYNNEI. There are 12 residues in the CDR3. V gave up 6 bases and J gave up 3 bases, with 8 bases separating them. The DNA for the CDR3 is TGTGCCAGCAGGACGACACACACTGAAGCTTTCTTT. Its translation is CASRTTHTEAFF.

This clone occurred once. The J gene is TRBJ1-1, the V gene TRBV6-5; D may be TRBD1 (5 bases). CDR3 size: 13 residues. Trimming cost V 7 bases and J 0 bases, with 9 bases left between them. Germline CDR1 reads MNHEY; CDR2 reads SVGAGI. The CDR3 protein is CASNQGLNTEAFF. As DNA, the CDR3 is TGTGCCAGCAACCAGGGTCTGAACACTGAAGCTTTCTTT.

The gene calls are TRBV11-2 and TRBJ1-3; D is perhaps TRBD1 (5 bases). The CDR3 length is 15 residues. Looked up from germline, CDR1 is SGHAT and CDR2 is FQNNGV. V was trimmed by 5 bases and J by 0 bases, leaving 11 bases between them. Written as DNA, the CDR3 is TGTGCCAGCAGCCAAGGGGCCACCTCTGGAAACACCATATATTTT. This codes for CASSQGATSGNTIYF.

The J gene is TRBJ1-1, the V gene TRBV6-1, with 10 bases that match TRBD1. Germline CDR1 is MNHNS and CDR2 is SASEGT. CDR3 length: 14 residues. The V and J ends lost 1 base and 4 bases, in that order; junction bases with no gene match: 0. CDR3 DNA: TGTGCCAGCAGTGAAGGGACAGGGGGCACTGAAGCTTTCTTT. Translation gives CASSEGTGGTEAFF.

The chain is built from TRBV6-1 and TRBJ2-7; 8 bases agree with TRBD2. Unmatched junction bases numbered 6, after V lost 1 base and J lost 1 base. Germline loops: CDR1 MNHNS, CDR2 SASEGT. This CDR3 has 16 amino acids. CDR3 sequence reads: CASSEGVAGPSYEQYF. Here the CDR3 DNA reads TGTGCCAGCAGTGAAGGGGTAGCGGGGCCTTCCTACGAGCAGTACTTC.

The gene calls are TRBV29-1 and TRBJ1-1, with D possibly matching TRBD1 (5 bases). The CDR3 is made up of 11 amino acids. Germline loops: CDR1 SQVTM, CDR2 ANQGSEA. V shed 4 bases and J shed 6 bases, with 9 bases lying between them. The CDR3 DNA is TGCAGCGTTGTGGAGGGGCCTGAAGCTTTCTTT. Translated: CSVVEGPEAFF.

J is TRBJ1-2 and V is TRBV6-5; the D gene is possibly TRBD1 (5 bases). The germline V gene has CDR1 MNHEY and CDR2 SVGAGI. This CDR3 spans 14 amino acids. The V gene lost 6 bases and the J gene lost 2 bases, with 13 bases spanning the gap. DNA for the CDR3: TGTGCCAGCAGCCAAGGGGTCCTAAACTATGGCTACACCTTC. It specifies CASSQGVLNYGYTF.

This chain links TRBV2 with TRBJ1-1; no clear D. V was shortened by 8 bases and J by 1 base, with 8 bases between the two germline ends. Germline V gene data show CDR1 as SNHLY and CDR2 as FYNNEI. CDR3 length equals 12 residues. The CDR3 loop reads CASASRNTEAFF. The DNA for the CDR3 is TGTGCCAGCGCTTCCAGGAACACTGAAGCTTTCTTT.

CDR3 sequence: CSVLDTEAFF. CDR3 in DNA: TGCAGCGTCCTAGACACTGAAGCTTTCTTT. This chain joins TRBV29-1 and TRBJ1-1; the D is unclear. CDR3 length: 10 residues. V gave up 6 bases and J gave up 3 bases, with 5 bases separating them. Germline-derived CDR1 and CDR2 are SQVTM and ANQGSEA.

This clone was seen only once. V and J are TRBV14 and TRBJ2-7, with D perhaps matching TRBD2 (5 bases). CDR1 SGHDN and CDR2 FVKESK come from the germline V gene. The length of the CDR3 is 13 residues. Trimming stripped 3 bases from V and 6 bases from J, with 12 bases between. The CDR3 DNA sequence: TGTGCCAGCAGCCATGTACTCGCGGGCGAGCAGTACTTC. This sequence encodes CASSHVLAGEQYF.

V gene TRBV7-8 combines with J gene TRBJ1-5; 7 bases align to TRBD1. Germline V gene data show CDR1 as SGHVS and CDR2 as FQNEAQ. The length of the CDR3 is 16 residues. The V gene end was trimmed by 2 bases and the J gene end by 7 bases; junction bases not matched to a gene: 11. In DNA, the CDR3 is TGTGCCAGCAGCTTACTGGGGACAGTTAAAGGGCAGCCCCAGCATTTT. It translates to CASSLLGTVKGQPQHF. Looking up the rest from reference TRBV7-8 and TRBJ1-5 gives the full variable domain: GAGVSQSPRYKVAKRGQDVALRCDPISGHVSLFWYQQALGQGPEFLTYFQNEAQLDKSGLPSDRFFAERPEGSVSTLKIQRTQQEDSAVYLCASSLLGTVKGQPQHFGDGTRLSIL.